This TCR beta chain was sequenced during a study of cytotoxic CD8 clonotypes in ibrutinib-treated CLL. Deep sequencing aimed at 1 in 200,000 to 1 in 1 million T cells' resolution. This table comes from immunoSEQ multiplex PCR, and its TCRdb copy is limited to in-frame clones, with some not included. The sample holds about 160,000 clones, under 90% seen once. Germline V lookup: CDR1 SGHVT, CDR2 SQSDAQ. The CDR3 is 20 residues long. Trimming took 11 bases from V and 3 from J, leaving 38 bases between them. This TCR derives from a human donor with chronic lymphocytic leukemia. The rearrangement joins TRBV7-4 to TRBJ2-7, with D tentatively TRBD1 (6 bases). The sequences come from PBMCs, collected after 24 months of ibrutinib treatment. The CDR3 spells CASQLSPEPLLEGGNYEQYF. The CDR3, as DNA: TGTGCCTCCCAGCTTAGTCCAGAACCTCTATTAGAAGGGGGAAACTACGAGCAGTACTTC. Combining the CDR3 with reference TRBV7-4 and TRBJ2-7 gives the whole variable domain GAGVSQSPRYKVAKRGRDVALRCDSISGHVTLYWYRQTLGQGSEVLTYSQSDAQRDKSGRPSGRFSAERPERSVSTLKIQRTEQGDSAVYLCASQLSPEPLLEGGNYEQYFGPGTRLTVT.